This TCR beta chain was documented in a study of T cells in Graves' hyperthyroidism and ophthalmopathy. The study, taken as a whole, reports: Ophthalmopathy and stable hyperthyroidism were told apart by a 13 V-J model.

Only a few counts were recorded for this clonotype. Its antigen is unknown. The source material, RNA transcripts, was used to amplify TCR beta CDR3 regions. The HTBI set primed first-round TCR CDR3 RT-PCR. TCRdb used MiXCR to reprocess the multiplex PCR reads, holding one entry per CDR3 protein. There are about 350,000 distinct CDR3 sequences in the sample; approximately 13% occur only once, and around 24% lies in the top ten. This CDR3 is 14 amino acids long. Germline values: CDR1 DFQATT, CDR2 SNEGSKA (reference sequence). Pregnant or lactating patients were excluded, as were those with uncontrolled infection or other autoimmune disease. PBMCs were collected from a roughly 9.7 ml volume of fresh peripheral blood.

The sample was blood. The source is a woman aged 25 to 39 with Graves' hyperthyroidism. This rearrangement joins TRBV20-1 to TRBJ2-5; a weak D match, TRBD2 (5 bases). CDR3 nucleotides: TGCAATGCCCCCGGGCCCTGGGCGGGAGAGACCCAGTACTTC. It encodes CNAPGPWAGETQYF.